This T cell receptor beta chain was captured by sequencing in a study of spatial heterogeneity in lung cancer. MiXCR was run by TCRdb on the 5' RACE reads, yielding one entry per CDR3 protein. The sample lists some 55,000 distinct CDR3 sequences; about 6.6% were seen once. As to time point: sample taken at primary tumor resection. This clonotype occurred a few times. Germline CDR1 and CDR2: SGHDN and FVKESK. The CDR3 runs to 11 residues. V shed 6 bases and J shed 1 base, with 2 bases lying between them. This rearrangement joins TRBV14 to TRBJ2-3; D call uncertain. Sequenced here: PBMCs, sampled at surgery. This TCR was recovered from a female donor with early-stage non-small cell lung cancer. The chain's CDR3 is CASRGTDTQYF. The CDR3 DNA is TGTGCCAGCAGGGGCACAGATACGCAGTATTTT.